Below are 31 T cell receptor beta chains sequenced from a single sample in a study of radiation and T cells in renal cell carcinoma. Time point reported: blood 2 weeks post-SBRT. The treatment denotes: 15 Gy SBRT to primary tumor, nephrectomy 4 weeks later. TCRdb's copy holds only in-frame clones and misses some; the assay was immunoSEQ multiplex PCR. The repertoire includes more than 100,000 clones, more than 75% of them detected once, and almost 6% sits in the top ten. Here the sequenced sample was blood, taken from a patient whose treatment included radiotherapy and nephrectomy. The receptors come from a woman in her 70s with renal cell carcinoma.

The rearrangement joins TRBV7-2 to TRBJ2-1, with 8 nucleotides matching TRBD2. After removal of 1 base from V and 6 bases from J, the junction contained 8 bases not matched to a gene. This CDR3 has 16 residues. Looked up from germline, CDR1 is SGHTA and CDR2 is FQGNSA. Written as DNA, the CDR3 is TGTGCCAGCAGCTTAGTAGGGACTAGTAGAATCAATGAGCAGTTCTTC. The encoded protein is CASSLVGTSRINEQFF.

V is TRBV7-6 and J is TRBJ1-4, with D possibly TRBD1 on 6 matching bases. The V gene's germline CDR1 is SGHVS and CDR2 FNYEAQ. V lost 0 bases and J 0 bases, leaving 8 bases between the germline ends. This CDR3 is built from 16 residues. CDR3 amino acids: CASSLAQGTTNEKLFF. The CDR3, as DNA: TGTGCCAGCAGCTTAGCGCAGGGGACAACTAATGAAAAACTGTTTTTT. The full variable domain, rest sourced from reference TRBV7-6 and TRBJ1-4, is GAGVSQSPRYKVTKRGQDVALRCDPISGHVSLYWYRQALGQGPEFLTYFNYEAQQDKSGLPNDRFSAERPEGSISTLTIQRTEQRDSAMYRCASSLAQGTTNEKLFFGSGTQLSVL.

The rearrangement joins TRBV5-4 to TRBJ1-5, with a weak D call TRBD1 (5 bases). V was pared by 4 bases and J by 2 bases, with 16 bases between. The CDR3 contains 16 residues. Germline V CDR1 and CDR2: SGHNT, YYREEE (reference sequence). CDR3 amino acids: CASSLGGLGGNQPQHF. The CDR3 nucleotides are TGTGCCAGCAGCCTCGGGGGACTGGGAGGCAATCAGCCCCAGCATTTT.

CDR3 protein: CASSLDGTSGGDTDTQYF. DNA of the CDR3: TGCGCCAGCAGCTTGGACGGGACTAGCGGGGGAGACACAGATACGCAGTATTTT. J is TRBJ2-3 and V is TRBV5-1; 14 bases agree with TRBD2. The CDR3 length is 18 residues. Germline V gene sequence: CDR1 SGHRS, CDR2 YFSETQ. Unmatched junction bases numbered 5, after V lost 0 bases and J lost 2 bases.

The chain employs TRBV27 and TRBJ1-5; a weak D match, TRBD1 (6 bases). The V end was cut by 0 bases, the J end by 6 bases, with 21 bases between. The CDR3 is made up of 18 amino acids. Germline CDR1 reads MNHEY; CDR2 reads SMNVEV (reference sequence). CDR3 DNA sequence: TGTGCCAGCAGTTTATCGCCTGGGCAGGGGACTAAAAGTCAGCCCCAGCATTTT. Its translation is CASSLSPGQGTKSQPQHF.

The chain carries TRBV6-4 and TRBJ2-3; D is perhaps TRBD1 or TRBD2 (5 bases each). This CDR3 is 14 amino acids long. Trimming removed 6 bases from V and 3 bases from J, with 13 bases in between. Germline V gene lookup returns CDR1 MRHNA and CDR2 SNTAGT. The CDR3 DNA reads TGTGCCAGCAGCCGGGATTGGGGGACAGATACGCAGTATTTT. Translation: CASSRDWGTDTQYF.

This clone has a single count. V and J are TRBV28 and TRBJ1-5, with D tentatively TRBD1 (5 bases). This CDR3 is 12 amino acids long. The V gene lost 5 bases and the J gene lost 7 bases, with 9 bases spanning the gap. Germline CDR1 MDHEN, CDR2 SYDVKM. The CDR3 loop reads CASSPAGQPQHF. The CDR3 DNA sequence: TGTGCCAGCAGTCCCGCAGGGCAGCCCCAGCATTTT.

The genes are TRBV5-6 and TRBJ2-5; D uncertain. V lost 2 bases, J lost 7 bases, and 12 bases lay in between. CDR3 length: 13 amino acids. Germline V gene data show CDR1 as SGHDT and CDR2 as YYEEEE. The CDR3 reads CASSFDPEGTQYF. The CDR3 nucleotides are TGTGCCAGCAGCTTTGATCCCGAAGGGACCCAGTACTTC.

In its sample, this clone was seen once. The V call is TRBV9, the J call TRBJ2-3; 7 bases fit TRBD2. V was pared by 4 bases and J by 0 bases, with 8 bases of the junction left unmatched. Germline V CDR1 and CDR2: SGDLS, YYNGEE. CDR3 length: 16 amino acids. DNA for the CDR3: TGTGCCAGCAGCCTCTTCAGCGGGGTTAGCACAGATACGCAGTATTTT. It codes for CASSLFSGVSTDTQYF.

For the CDR3, the DNA is TGTGCCAGCAGCCGGGACAGGGGACACCGAAGGAACACCGGGGAGCTGTTTTTT. Its translation is CASSRDRGHRRNTGELFF. The rearrangement joins TRBV11-3 to TRBJ2-2, with 10 bases aligning to TRBD1. With 5 bases clipped from V and 1 base from J, the junction kept 10 bases outside the gene matches. The CDR3 consists of 18 residues. Germline V gene sequence: CDR1 SGHNT, CDR2 YENEEA.

The rearrangement joins TRBV4-3 to TRBJ2-1; 8 bases agree with TRBD1. CDR1 is LGHNA and CDR2 is YSLEER in the germline V gene. V gave up 2 bases and J gave up 6 bases; unmatched junction bases: 15. The CDR3 extends over 18 amino acids. The CDR3 DNA reads as TGCGCCAGCAGCCAAAGACCTCCGTTGCAGGGGGCCATCAATGAGCAGTTCTTC. Translation gives CASSQRPPLQGAINEQFF.

The V and J genes are TRBV11-2 and TRBJ2-2; D remains unclear. The germline gives CDR1 SGHAT, CDR2 FQNNGV. The CDR3 is 13 residues long. The V end lost 1 base, the J end lost 6 bases, and 6 bases lay between the germline ends. CDR3 in amino acids: CASSLVLPGELFF. The CDR3 DNA reads as TGTGCCAGCAGCTTAGTTCTCCCCGGGGAGCTGTTTTTT.

CDR3 residues: CASTPSQGYNEQFF. The CDR3 DNA follows: TGTGCCAGCACTCCATCGCAGGGCTACAATGAGCAGTTCTTC. This sequence joins TRBV11-3 and TRBJ2-1, with TRBD1 as a possible D gene (5 bases). CDR1 is SGHNT, CDR2 YENEEA, per germline. The CDR3 spans 14 residues. Trimming left V 7 bases short and J 3 bases short, with 13 bases between.

This chain connects TRBV18 to TRBJ1-6, with unresolved D. V dropped 1 base and J dropped 7 bases, with 5 bases sitting between them. This CDR3 contains 13 residues. Germline CDR1 is KGHSH and CDR2 is LQKENI. This CDR3 reads CASSPQQNSPLHF. In DNA form, the CDR3 reads TGTGCCAGCTCACCACAACAAAATTCACCCCTCCACTTT. Complete variable domain (other parts from reference TRBV18 and TRBJ1-6): NAGVMQNPRHLVRRRGQEARLRCSPMKGHSHVYWYRQLPEEGLKFMVYLQKENIIDESGMPKERFSAEFPKEGPSILRIQQVVRGDSAAYFCASSPQQNSPLHFGNGTRLTVT.

This clone has a single count. CDR3 sequence: CASSESQGYRNEQFF. The CDR3 region has the DNA TGTGCCAGCAGTGAGAGTCAGGGGTATAGGAATGAGCAGTTCTTC. The rearrangement uses TRBV6-1 and TRBJ2-1, with D possibly being TRBD1 (6 bases). V lost 3 bases and J lost 7, with 16 bases in between. Germline values: CDR1 MNHNS, CDR2 SASEGT. The CDR3 has 15 amino acids.

This clone was counted many times. The chain combines TRBV6-1 with TRBJ1-2; D remains ambiguous. The germline gives CDR1 MNHNS, CDR2 SASEGT. V was trimmed by 6 bases and J by 6 bases, leaving 11 bases between them. The length of the CDR3 is 12 residues. This CDR3 reads CASSQIGDGYTF. The CDR3 DNA is TGTGCCAGCAGCCAGATCGGGGATGGCTACACCTTC.

The chain is built from TRBV11-3 and TRBJ2-3; D remains ambiguous. The CDR3 has 12 residues. The germline V gene has CDR1 SGHNT and CDR2 YENEEA. The V end lost 5 bases, the J end lost 0 bases, and 3 bases lay between the germline ends. CDR3 in amino acids: CASSDSTDTQYF. DNA of the CDR3: TGTGCCAGCAGCGATAGCACAGATACGCAGTATTTT.

The chain has TRBV5-4 and TRBJ1-2; TRBD1 might be the D (6 bases). The V gene lost 1 base and the J gene lost 4 bases, with 8 bases spanning the gap. Germline CDR1 SGHNT, CDR2 YYREEE (reference sequence). This CDR3 contains 13 residues. For the CDR3, the DNA is TGTGCCAGCAGCTTGCGGGACACCTATGGCTACACCTTC. Translating it yields CASSLRDTYGYTF. Complete variable domain (other parts from reference TRBV5-4 and TRBJ1-2): ETGVTQSPTHLIKTRGQQVTLRCSSQSGHNTVSWYQQALGQGPQFIFQYYREEENGRGNFPPRFSGLQFPNYSSELNVNALELDDSALYLCASSLRDTYGYTFGSGTRLTVV.

The chain combines TRBV6-5 with TRBJ2-7; 9 bases agree with TRBD1. The CDR3 covers 14 residues. Unmatched junction bases numbered 5, after V lost 6 bases and J lost 2 bases. CDR1 and CDR2 from the germline V gene are MNHEY and SVGAGI. The CDR3 protein is CASRRTGGAYEQYF. The CDR3 DNA follows: TGTGCCAGCAGACGTACAGGGGGCGCCTACGAGCAGTACTTC.

The chain links TRBV27 to TRBJ1-6; D call uncertain. Deletions cut 4 bases from V and 7 bases from J, with 14 bases between. The CDR3 totals 15 residues. The germline CDR1 and CDR2 sequences are MNHEY and SMNVEV (reference sequence). CDR3 region: CASSSGPRVNSPLHF. CDR3 coding DNA: TGTGCCAGCAGTTCGGGCCCTCGGGTCAATTCACCCCTCCACTTT.

The V call is TRBV6-5, the J call TRBJ2-2, with 7 bases matching TRBD2. The CDR3 spans 14 residues. The V gene end was trimmed by 8 bases and the J gene end by 4 bases; junction bases not matched to a gene: 7. Germline V gives CDR1 MNHEY, CDR2 SVGAGI. This chain's CDR3 is CASAREEGTGELFF. The CDR3 bases are TGTGCCAGCGCCCGGGAGGAGGGCACCGGGGAGCTGTTTTTT.

In this sample, this clone turned up once. The chain uses TRBV7-9 and TRBJ2-3, with D possibly being TRBD2 (5 bases). With 4 bases removed from V and 3 bases from J, the gap between germline ends came to 26 bases. Looked up from germline, CDR1 is SEHNR and CDR2 is FQNEAQ (reference sequence). This CDR3 contains 19 residues. The CDR3 coding sequence is TGTGCCAGCAGCTCCTATCCCCGCATCCCTAGCTTGCAAACAGATACGCAGTATTTT. Translating it yields CASSSYPRIPSLQTDTQYF.

In this sample, this clone turned up once. J is TRBJ2-1 and V is TRBV9; TRBD2 agrees at 9 bases. The junction had 4 bases not matched to a gene; V was cut back by 3 bases and J by 0 bases. CDR3 length: 16 amino acids. Germline CDR1 reads SGDLS; CDR2 reads YYNGEE. The CDR3 nucleotides read TGTGCCAGCAGCGCCGGACTAGCGAGCTCCTACAATGAGCAGTTCTTC. Protein product: CASSAGLASSYNEQFF.

This sequence joins TRBV30 and TRBJ1-5; D is perhaps TRBD1 (6 bases). This CDR3 spans 18 amino acids. Germline V gives CDR1 GTSNPN, CDR2 SVGIG (reference sequence). The V gene lost 1 base and the J gene lost 0 bases, with 19 bases spanning the gap. The CDR3 loop reads CAWSGGVTGFYSNQPQHF. In DNA, the CDR3 is TGTGCCTGGAGTGGAGGTGTTACAGGGTTTTATAGCAATCAGCCCCAGCATTTT.

V and J are TRBV7-2 and TRBJ2-7, with D perhaps matching TRBD2 (7 bases). CDR3 length equals 15 residues. Trimming stripped 3 bases from V and 2 bases from J, with 14 bases between. CDR1 is SGHTA and CDR2 is FQGNSA in the germline V gene. The CDR3 loop reads CASSLGGGSTYEQYF. The CDR3 DNA reads as TGTGCCAGCAGCTTGGGCGGGGGCTCTACCTACGAGCAGTACTTC.

This rearrangement joins TRBV5-6 to TRBJ1-4; D is ambiguous. Germline CDR1 SGHDT, CDR2 YYEEEE. V was clipped by 5 bases and J by 8 bases, with 7 bases between them. The CDR3 has 11 amino acids. CDR3 nucleotides: TGTGCCAGCAGTGGACGGGAAAAACTGTTTTTT. Translating it yields CASSGREKLFF.

The rearrangement links TRBV18 to TRBJ1-3; no reliable D call. The CDR3 is made up of 17 amino acids. With 0 bases removed from V and 1 base from J, the gap between germline ends came to 13 bases. In germline, CDR1 is KGHSH, CDR2 LQKENI. CDR3 residues: CASSPPHSGGSGNTIYF. The CDR3, as DNA: TGTGCCAGCTCACCACCCCACAGCGGAGGGTCTGGAAACACCATATATTTT.

The CDR3 reads CAWSVRQGANEKLFF. For the CDR3, the DNA is TGTGCCTGGAGTGTACGCCAGGGGGCTAATGAAAAACTGTTTTTT. The chain carries TRBV30 and TRBJ1-4, with 7 nucleotides matching TRBD1. V dropped 0 bases and J dropped 3; count of bases not matched to a gene: 4. The CDR3 spans 15 residues. In germline, CDR1 is GTSNPN, CDR2 SVGIG (reference sequence). Together with reference TRBV30 and TRBJ1-4, the CDR3 gives the full variable domain: SQTIHQWPATLVQPVGSPLSLECTVEGTSNPNLYWYRQAAGRGLQLLFYSVGIGQISSEVPQNLSASRPQDRQFILSSKKLLLSDSGFYLCAWSVRQGANEKLFFGSGTQLSVL.

The chain links TRBV4-1 to TRBJ1-6; D remains unclear. Trimming took 1 base from V and 11 from J, leaving 15 bases between them. This CDR3 is 15 amino acids long. CDR1 and CDR2 from the germline V gene are MGHRA and YSYEKL. The CDR3 bases are TGCGCCAGCAGCCAAGGGATTACGGGAGTGGCACCCCTCCACTTT. Encoded protein: CASSQGITGVAPLHF.

V usage is TRBV5-4 and J usage is TRBJ1-2; D unclear. V dropped 1 base and J dropped 5 bases, with 15 bases sitting between them. This CDR3 has 15 residues. CDR1 and CDR2 (germline): SGHNT, YYREEE (reference sequence). CDR3 amino acids: CASSLRVTEPYGYTF. For the CDR3, the DNA is TGTGCCAGCAGCTTGAGAGTAACAGAGCCTTATGGCTACACCTTC.

This clone was picked up one time. The chain combines TRBV2 with TRBJ1-1; D is possibly TRBD1 (6 bases). Deletions cut 8 bases from V and 0 bases from J, with 10 bases between. Germline V CDR1 and CDR2: SNHLY, FYNNEI. The CDR3 consists of 13 residues. The CDR3 nucleotides read TGTGCCAGCCGACAGGCGATGAACACTGAAGCTTTCTTT. Amino acid sequence: CASRQAMNTEAFF. The full variable domain, in which reference TRBV2 and TRBJ1-1 provide the parts outside the CDR3, is EPEVTQTPSHQVTQMGQEVILRCVPISNHLYFYWYRQILGQKVEFLVSFYNNEISEKSEIFDDQFSVERPDGSNFTLKIRSTKLEDSAMYFCASRQAMNTEAFFGQGTRLTVV.